Below, one TCR beta chain is given with its context. Trimming removed 3 bases from V and 7 bases from J, with 13 bases in between. The CDR3 spans 13 residues. CDR1 and CDR2 from the germline V gene are MNHEY and SMNVEV (reference sequence). The sample is drawn from a study of cytomegalovirus exposure and HLA in healthy donors. Despite likely unrecorded immune exposures, the donors were nominally healthy at the time of sampling. PCR used 60 Vbeta primers and 13 Jbeta primers. Sequencing was performed with immunoSEQ multiplex PCR; in TCRdb, only in-frame clones are kept and a portion is missing. Of around 120,000 clones listed, roughly 80% are singletons.

The TCR comes from a female donor in good health and CMV-seropositive. The chain has TRBV27 and TRBJ2-7; possible D gene TRBD2, 5 bases. Input material: PBMCs. CDR3 nucleotide sequence: TGTGCCAGCAGTTTGATGCTACCGGGGGAGCAGTACTTC. Protein sequence: CASSLMLPGEQYF.